Sequencing of this T cell receptor beta chain was carried out in a study of OX40 agonist ivuxolimab in advanced cancers. Using immunoSEQ multiplex PCR, the repertoire was profiled, and TCRdb retains in-frame clones only, with some absent. The sample yields around 68,000 clones, about nine tenths seen once. The CDR3 contains 18 residues. Trimming took off 1 base at V and 4 bases at J, with 20 bases between the two ends. Germline CDR1 is KGHSH and CDR2 is LQKENI. As regards this clone: No antigen is known for it.

Overall study findings and caveats: On average, CD8+ T cells had more expanded clones than CD4+.

This chain links TRBV18 with TRBJ2-1; possible D gene TRBD2, 5 bases. The clonotype comes from an adult with an advanced solid tumor such as melanoma, head and neck, liver or kidney cancer. The material sequenced was CD4+ or CD8+ T cells sorted from blood, taken in a trial of the OX40 agonist ivuxolimab. CDR3 DNA: TGTGCCAGCTCACCACGAGGAGCGGCTGGGGTAGGGTACAATGAGCAGTTCTTC. It encodes CASSPRGAAGVGYNEQFF.